The 12 T cell receptor beta chains given below trace back to one sample, sequenced in a study of cytomegalovirus exposure and HLA in healthy donors. Use of 60 Vbeta and 13 Jbeta primers characterized the PCR. Method: immunoSEQ multiplex PCR; TCRdb's copy keeps in-frame clones and lacks some. The sample includes approximately 110,000 clones, roughly three quarters seen only once; the top ten take around 9.9%. Sequences were obtained from PBMCs. These receptor sequences come from a man in his forties in good health and CMV-seropositive.

This clone was observed a few times. The chain is built from TRBV30 and TRBJ2-2; possible D gene TRBD2, 6 bases. V was clipped by 8 bases and J by 7 bases, with 26 bases between them. Germline V gene lookup returns CDR1 GTSNPN and CDR2 SVGIG (reference sequence). This CDR3 has 16 amino acids. The CDR3 sequence: CAPPDRAGRTDGELFF. DNA for the CDR3: TGTGCCCCCCCGGATAGGGCGGGACGAACAGACGGGGAGCTGTTTTTT.

The chain links TRBV14 to TRBJ2-1; 10 bases are a match to TRBD2. With 6 bases clipped from V and 4 bases from J, the junction kept 0 bases outside the gene matches. The germline CDR1 and CDR2 sequences are SGHDN and FVKESK. The CDR3 is 13 residues long. DNA for the CDR3: TGTGCCAGCAGTAGCGGGAGGTACAATGAGCAGTTCTTC. This gives the protein CASSSGRYNEQFF.

This clone was found a few times. This chain links TRBV10-3 with TRBJ2-7; 11 bases align to TRBD2. Per the germline V gene, CDR1 is ENHRY and CDR2 is SYGVKD. V lost 10 bases and J lost 3; bases outside the gene matches: 11. This CDR3 spans 15 amino acids. The CDR3 sequence: CATHPGTSGNYEQYV. In DNA, the CDR3 is TGTGCCACCCATCCCGGGACTAGCGGCAACTACGAGCAGTACGTC.

Regarding this clone: Other DNA sequences of this sample code for an identical CDR3. The chain has TRBV6-5 and TRBJ2-1, with 12 positions matching TRBD2. Germline lookup yields CDR1 MNHEY and CDR2 SVGAGI. Losses at the gene ends were 4 bases for V and 4 bases for J; bases not matched to a gene: 2. The CDR3 length is 15 residues. CDR3 sequence (DNA): TGTGCCAGCAGTTTACTAGCGGGGGGATACAATGAGCAGTTCTTC. It codes for CASSLLAGGYNEQFF.

This clone was found a few times. The rearrangement joins TRBV7-6 to TRBJ1-1; weak D call: TRBD1 (5 bases). V was cut by 6 bases and J by 3 bases, with 11 bases left in between. Germline loops: CDR1 SGHVS, CDR2 FNYEAQ. This CDR3 comprises 13 residues. DNA of the CDR3: TGTGCCAGCAGGGGGGGGGAGTACACTGAAGCTTTCTTT. The encoded protein is CASRGGEYTEAFF.

In this sample, this clone turned up once. The rearrangement links TRBV29-1 to TRBJ1-1; D possibly corresponds to TRBD1 (6 bases). V lost 5 bases to trimming and J lost 4 bases, with 17 bases between them. The CDR3 length is 14 residues. Germline-derived CDR1 and CDR2 are SQVTM and ANQGSEA. CDR3 DNA sequence: TGCAGCGTTTCCGGCCAGGGGCAAGGCACTGAAGCTTTCTTT. Translation gives CSVSGQGQGTEAFF.

The chain recombines TRBV6-5 with TRBJ1-2; D possibly corresponds to TRBD1 (6 bases). CDR3 size: 15 residues. Germline CDR1 reads MNHEY; CDR2 reads SVGAGI. Between the trimmed V and J ends, which lost 2 bases and 6 bases, there was a span of 16 bases. DNA of the CDR3: TGTGCCAGCAGTTACGCGGCTCGTTCAGGGGATGGCTACACCTTC. Translating it yields CASSYAARSGDGYTF.

V and J are TRBV7-2 and TRBJ1-2; D is undetermined. The CDR3 covers 15 residues. Germline CDR1 and CDR2: SGHTA and FQGNSA. V was trimmed by 5 bases and J by 0 bases, leaving 13 bases between them. The CDR3 coding sequence is TGTGCCAGCAGCCCTCGGGGAGGAGCTAACTATGGCTACACCTTC. Protein sequence: CASSPRGGANYGYTF.

This rearrangement joins TRBV19 to TRBJ2-1, with D possibly being TRBD2 (6 bases). CDR3 length: 13 residues. The germline V and J ends were trimmed by 11 bases and 8 bases, with 19 bases remaining between them. In germline, CDR1 is LNHDA, CDR2 SQIVND (reference sequence). For the CDR3, the DNA is TGTGCCTCTACCGGGCTAGCGATCTATGAGCAGTTCTTC. Encoded protein: CASTGLAIYEQFF.

This clone was found a few times. This chain uses TRBV13 with TRBJ2-3; perhaps TRBD1 as D (5 bases). V lost 6 bases to trimming and J lost 2 bases, with 18 bases between them. CDR3 length equals 16 residues. CDR1 is PRHDT and CDR2 is FYEKMQ in the germline V gene (reference sequence). The CDR3 region has the DNA TGTGCCAGCAGTATAGGGGTGGGCCACCTCACAGATACGCAGTATTTT. Residues: CASSIGVGHLTDTQYF.

V gene TRBV2 combines with J gene TRBJ2-3; the D gene is possibly TRBD2 (5 bases). The CDR3 is 12 amino acids. V was shortened by 7 bases and J by 6 bases, with 11 bases between the two germline ends. CDR1 is SNHLY and CDR2 is FYNNEI in the germline V gene. The CDR3 spells CASTRGPDTQYF. Written as DNA, the CDR3 is TGTGCCAGCACCAGAGGGCCGGATACGCAGTATTTT.

V and J are TRBV11-2 and TRBJ1-1; possibly TRBD1 for D (5 bases). The germline V gene has CDR1 SGHAT and CDR2 FQNNGV. The V end lost 0 bases, the J end lost 4 bases, and 6 bases lay between the germline ends. The CDR3 has 13 amino acids. CDR3 bases: TGTGCCAGCAGCTTAGATGGGGCCACTGAAGCTTTCTTT. Translation: CASSLDGATEAFF.